These 22 T cell receptor beta chains came from one sample sequenced in a study of shared clonotypes between healthy human individuals. CD8 cells regarded as naive lacked CD45RO, were positively chosen for CCR7, and omitted terminally differentiated effector memory CD45RA+ cells. Sequenced by immunoSEQ multiplex PCR; TCRdb stores in-frame clones only, minus some. The sample lists 800,000 to 950,000 clones; 90% to 98% were seen once. The sequencing input was naive CD8+ T cells sorted from blood. All receptors come from a man aged 25-40 years in good health.

As DNA, the CDR3 is TGTGCCAGCAGCTTGGAACTAGCGGGTTACAATGAGCAGTTCTTC. Amino acids: CASSLELAGYNEQFF. V is TRBV5-4 and J is TRBJ2-1, with 9 bases identical to TRBD2. The CDR3 is 15 amino acids. The trim removed 0 bases at V and 4 bases at J, leaving 2 bases unmatched. CDR1 SGHNT and CDR2 YYREEE come from the germline V gene (reference sequence). Looking up the rest from reference TRBV5-4 and TRBJ2-1 gives the full variable domain: ETGVTQSPTHLIKTRGQQVTLRCSSQSGHNTVSWYQQALGQGPQFIFQYYREEENGRGNFPPRFSGLQFPNYSSELNVNALELDDSALYLCASSLELAGYNEQFFGPGTRLTVL.

This chain links TRBV6-5 with TRBJ2-7; D may be TRBD1 (7 bases). The CDR3 is made up of 14 amino acids. CDR1 is MNHEY and CDR2 is SVGAGI in the germline V gene. V was shortened by 6 bases and J by 4 bases, with 16 bases between the two germline ends. DNA for the CDR3: TGTGCCAGCAGAACCCGCGGGACAGAGTACGAGCAGTACTTC. Translated, it gives CASRTRGTEYEQYF.

This chain joins TRBV28 and TRBJ2-7, with D uncertain. Per germline, CDR1 MDHEN and CDR2 SYDVKM. V lost 5 bases to trimming and J lost 3 bases, with 23 bases between them. This CDR3 is built from 17 residues. Here the CDR3 DNA reads TGTGCCAGCAGTGTCGTCGGCTCAGGCGGACGTCGCTACGAGCAGTACTTC. It translates to CASSVVGSGGRRYEQYF.

The V call is TRBV7-2, the J call TRBJ2-2; D possibly corresponds to TRBD2 (5 bases). The germline gives CDR1 SGHTA, CDR2 FQGNSA. Deletions cut 2 bases from V and 6 bases from J, with 13 bases between. The CDR3 is made up of 15 amino acids. The CDR3 DNA follows: TGTGCCAGCAGCTTAAACGTATTTAGCGCCGGGGAGCTGTTTTTT. It yields the protein CASSLNVFSAGELFF.

This sequence joins TRBV5-4 and TRBJ2-7; no reliable D call. Trimming cost V 4 bases and J 4 bases, with 12 bases left between them. Germline V CDR1 and CDR2: SGHNT, YYREEE (reference sequence). The CDR3 extends over 13 amino acids. CDR3 sequence reads: CASSPPGAYEQYF. The CDR3 DNA is TGTGCCAGCAGCCCCCCGGGTGCGTACGAGCAGTACTTC.

This rearrangement joins TRBV7-6 to TRBJ2-1; 9 bases match TRBD2. V shed 5 bases and J 6 bases; nucleotides not matched to a gene: 8. Germline V gives CDR1 SGHVS, CDR2 FNYEAQ. The CDR3 sequence is 15 residues long. The chain's CDR3 is CASSPRAGGPNEQFF. The CDR3 bases are TGTGCCAGCAGCCCGAGGGCGGGAGGGCCCAATGAGCAGTTCTTC.

As concerns this clone: At the DNA level, this CDR3 is encoded by other sequences in the same sample as well. V and J are TRBV5-6 and TRBJ2-2, with no clear D. V was clipped by 0 bases and J by 2 bases, with 2 bases between them. Germline V CDR1 and CDR2: SGHDT, YYEEEE. The CDR3 totals 13 residues. CDR3 coding DNA: TGTGCCAGCAGCTTGGGTAACACCGGGGAGCTGTTTTTT. This codes for CASSLGNTGELFF.

The rearrangement links TRBV6-1 to TRBJ1-2, with D unresolved. CDR3 length equals 13 residues. The V and J ends lost 8 bases and 4 bases respectively, with 14 bases between them. The germline gives CDR1 MNHNS, CDR2 SASEGT. CDR3 sequence reads: CASWGDFSYGYTF. DNA for the CDR3: TGTGCCAGCTGGGGTGATTTTAGCTATGGCTACACCTTC.

This chain joins TRBV27 and TRBJ2-1; 11 bases line up with TRBD2. The trim removed 5 bases at V and 9 bases at J, leaving 12 bases unmatched. CDR1 and CDR2 from the germline V gene are MNHEY and SMNVEV (reference sequence). The CDR3 is 16 amino acids. The CDR3 spells CASSLRYGLAGGEQFF. The CDR3 DNA reads as TGTGCCAGCAGTCTCAGATACGGGCTAGCGGGAGGTGAGCAGTTCTTC.

The gene calls are TRBV9 and TRBJ1-1; the D is unclear. The germline V gene encodes CDR1 SGDLS and CDR2 YYNGEE. The CDR3 contains 13 residues. V was trimmed by 3 bases and J by 4 bases, leaving 10 bases between them. The CDR3 protein is CASSAGPGTEAFF. Written as DNA, the CDR3 is TGTGCCAGCAGCGCTGGTCCGGGCACTGAAGCTTTCTTT.

V usage is TRBV28 and J usage is TRBJ2-7; the D is unclear. CDR3 length equals 15 residues. Germline V gene sequence: CDR1 MDHEN, CDR2 SYDVKM. Trimming took off 5 bases at V and 4 bases at J, with 18 bases between the two ends. CDR3: CASSVPEIGGYEQYF. The CDR3 DNA reads TGTGCCAGCAGTGTTCCGGAGATTGGTGGGTACGAGCAGTACTTC.

The chain joins TRBV7-8 to TRBJ2-1; 16 nucleotides agree with TRBD2. There are 17 residues in the CDR3. Unmatched junction bases numbered 9, after V lost 10 bases and J lost 3 bases. The V gene's germline CDR1 is SGHVS and CDR2 FQNEAQ. As DNA, the CDR3 is TGTGCCACCCGGGGACTAGCGGGAGGGGTTTTCTACAATGAGCAGTTCTTC. Its translation is CATRGLAGGVFYNEQFF. Drawing the rest from reference TRBV7-8 and TRBJ2-1, the complete variable domain is GAGVSQSPRYKVAKRGQDVALRCDPISGHVSLFWYQQALGQGPEFLTYFQNEAQLDKSGLPSDRFFAERPEGSVSTLKIQRTQQEDSAVYLCATRGLAGGVFYNEQFFGPGTRLTVL.

V usage is TRBV27 and J usage is TRBJ2-7; 10 nucleotides align to TRBD1. There are 17 residues in the CDR3. Germline V gene data show CDR1 as MNHEY and CDR2 as SMNVEV (reference sequence). V gave up 5 bases and J gave up 3 bases; unmatched junction bases: 13. CDR3 residues: CASSTRQGASPFYEQYF. In nucleotides, the CDR3 is TGTGCCAGCAGTACGAGACAGGGGGCCTCACCCTTCTACGAGCAGTACTTC.

This chain joins TRBV6-1 and TRBJ2-7, with D possibly TRBD1 on 5 matching bases. Trimming took 8 bases from V and 0 from J, leaving 14 bases between them. The CDR3 is 14 residues long. Germline V gene lookup returns CDR1 MNHNS and CDR2 SASEGT. Written as DNA, the CDR3 is TGTGCCAGCCCCGAGACAGACCTCTCCTACGAGCAGTACTTC. This translates into CASPETDLSYEQYF.

The chain recombines TRBV5-1 with TRBJ2-3; no reliable D call. Trimming took off 1 base at V and 1 base at J, with 10 bases between the two ends. Germline V gene data show CDR1 as SGHRS and CDR2 as YFSETQ. The CDR3 consists of 15 residues. The DNA of the CDR3 is TGCGCCAGCAGCTTGATGAGGCTCCGCACAGATACGCAGTATTTT. Residues: CASSLMRLRTDTQYF. Combining the CDR3 with reference TRBV5-1 and TRBJ2-3 gives the whole variable domain KAGVTQTPRYLIKTRGQQVTLSCSPISGHRSVSWYQQTPGQGLQFLFEYFSETQRNKGNFPGRFSGRQFSNSRSEMNVSTLELGDSALYLCASSLMRLRTDTQYFGPGTRLTVL.

The V gene is TRBV7-8, the J gene TRBJ2-7; D is perhaps TRBD1 (6 bases). This CDR3 is built from 14 residues. The V end lost 5 bases, the J end lost 0 bases, and 11 bases lay between the germline ends. Germline V gives CDR1 SGHVS, CDR2 FQNEAQ. The CDR3: CASSSRDNSYEQYF. CDR3 DNA: TGTGCCAGCAGCAGCCGGGACAACTCCTACGAGCAGTACTTC.

The chain joins TRBV27 to TRBJ2-7, with 7 bases identical to TRBD2. The J segment lost 0 bases and the V segment lost 5 bases, leaving 13 bases of the junction unmatched. Germline CDR1 and CDR2: MNHEY and SMNVEV (reference sequence). The CDR3 loop spans 17 amino acids. Written as DNA, the CDR3 is TGTGCCAGCAGTCCGCCATTTCTAGCGGAGAGCTCCTACGAGCAGTACTTC. It translates to CASSPPFLAESSYEQYF.

This chain joins TRBV5-4 and TRBJ1-2; D unresolved. CDR3 size: 18 residues. Germline V CDR1 and CDR2: SGHNT, YYREEE (reference sequence). V gave up 0 bases and J gave up 4 bases, with 22 bases separating them. The CDR3: CASSLELGKGRPTYGYTF. The CDR3, as DNA: TGTGCCAGCAGCTTGGAGCTAGGGAAAGGGAGACCGACCTATGGCTACACCTTC. The complete variable domain, with remaining parts taken from reference TRBV5-4 and TRBJ1-2, reads ETGVTQSPTHLIKTRGQQVTLRCSSQSGHNTVSWYQQALGQGPQFIFQYYREEENGRGNFPPRFSGLQFPNYSSELNVNALELDDSALYLCASSLELGKGRPTYGYTFGSGTRLTVV.

The chain recombines TRBV2 with TRBJ2-1; TRBD2 agrees at 10 bases. Looked up from germline, CDR1 is SNHLY and CDR2 is FYNNEI. The V segment lost 5 bases and the J segment 0 bases; nucleotides outside the gene matches: 1. The CDR3 runs to 15 residues. The CDR3 here is CASSWTSGSYNEQFF. For the CDR3, the DNA is TGTGCCAGCAGTTGGACTAGCGGCTCCTACAATGAGCAGTTCTTC.

This chain joins TRBV29-1 and TRBJ2-1, with no clear D. Germline V gene data show CDR1 as SQVTM and CDR2 as ANQGSEA. The CDR3 contains 14 residues. The germline V and J ends were trimmed by 6 bases and 0 bases, with 12 bases remaining between them. The CDR3 is CSVLGINSYNEQFF. DNA of the CDR3: TGCAGCGTGCTAGGCATAAACTCCTACAATGAGCAGTTCTTC.

CDR3 sequence: CASTLLPLADPTYEQYF. DNA for the CDR3: TGCGCCAGCACCCTGTTACCCCTAGCGGACCCAACCTACGAGCAGTACTTC. The gene calls are TRBV5-1 and TRBJ2-7; TRBD2 aligns across 7 bases. Germline V lookup: CDR1 SGHRS, CDR2 YFSETQ. CDR3 length: 17 residues. The V segment lost 6 bases and the J segment 2 bases; nucleotides outside the gene matches: 17.

The chain carries TRBV7-2 and TRBJ2-1; D is ambiguous. Germline CDR1 reads SGHTA; CDR2 reads FQGNSA. V was trimmed by 2 bases and J by 5 bases, leaving 10 bases between them. This CDR3 is 14 amino acids long. The CDR3 nucleotides are TGTGCCAGCAGCTTATTGCTTGGACACAATGAGCAGTTCTTC. Its protein product is CASSLLLGHNEQFF.